A single sample gave rise to the 31 T cell receptor beta chains below, sequenced in a study of T cells after yellow fever vaccination. TCRdb recomputed calls from the 5' RACE reads with MiXCR, one row per CDR3 protein. The sample lists around 340,000 distinct CDR3 sequences, approximately 12% occurring once. The starting material was CD4+ T cells sorted from PBMCs, obtained 15 days after the yellow fever booster vaccination. The origin of the receptors is a man aged 18-30 years who received the YFV17D yellow fever vaccine.

The table lists this clonotype with many counts. The chain uses TRBV7-2 and TRBJ1-4; TRBD1 matches at 8 bases. The germline V gene encodes CDR1 SGHTA and CDR2 FQGNSA. CDR3 length: 20 amino acids. V lost 2 bases, J lost 0 bases, and 14 bases stayed unmatched. DNA of the CDR3: TGTGCCAGCAGCTTAAGGATATCCCGGACAGGGAGCACAACTAATGAAAAACTGTTTTTT. It specifies CASSLRISRTGSTTNEKLFF.

This clonotype was seen only once. The chain links TRBV5-5 to TRBJ1-6, with D maybe TRBD1 (5 bases). Trimming cost V 4 bases and J 14 bases, with 19 bases left between them. The CDR3 has 14 amino acids. The germline gives CDR1 SGHKS, CDR2 YYEKEE (reference sequence). The CDR3 DNA sequence: TGTGCCAGCAGCCCCGGGGCCGGGTTAAGGGCCCTCCACTTT. The encoded protein is CASSPGAGLRALHF.

CDR3 coding DNA: TGTGCCAGTACAAGCCATCTAGCGGGGATCACAGATACGCAGTATTTT. Translation: CASTSHLAGITDTQYF. The chain links TRBV19 to TRBJ2-3; 9 nucleotides match TRBD2. The CDR3 has 16 amino acids. The V and J ends lost 7 bases and 2 bases, in that order; junction bases with no gene match: 10. Germline-derived CDR1 and CDR2 are LNHDA and SQIVND (reference sequence).

The gene calls are TRBV4-2 and TRBJ2-5; no clear D. V dropped 4 bases and J dropped 2 bases, with 20 bases sitting between them. Per the germline V gene, CDR1 is LGHNA and CDR2 is YNFKEQ. The CDR3 is 17 residues long. CDR3 sequence (DNA): TGTGCCAGCAGCCCCCGTCGGGTCTCTAATGCACAAGAGACCCAGTACTTC. It translates to CASSPRRVSNAQETQYF.

This clonotype was detected once. The chain joins TRBV2 to TRBJ2-1; D possibly corresponds to TRBD2 (6 bases). The CDR3 has 14 residues. Germline values: CDR1 SNHLY, CDR2 FYNNEI. Trimming removed 6 bases at V and 7 bases at J, with 16 bases between. This CDR3 reads CASSQRVGVNEQFF. The CDR3 nucleotides are TGTGCCAGCAGCCAGCGGGTGGGTGTAAATGAGCAGTTCTTC.

In its sample, this clonotype was seen many times. The gene calls are TRBV18 and TRBJ1-2; 7 nucleotides agree with TRBD1. CDR3 length equals 12 residues. With V trimmed by 3 bases and J by 6 bases, 1 base remained unmatched. From germline, CDR1 is KGHSH and CDR2 LQKENI. Here the CDR3 DNA reads TGTGCCAGCTCACCTGACAGGGATGGCTACACCTTC. Translation: CASSPDRDGYTF. Based on the CDR3 plus reference TRBV18 and TRBJ1-2, the full variable domain is NAGVMQNPRHLVRRRGQEARLRCSPMKGHSHVYWYRQLPEEGLKFMVYLQKENIIDESGMPKERFSAEFPKEGPSILRIQQVVRGDSAAYFCASSPDRDGYTFGSGTRLTVV.

This clonotype was seen a handful of times. The CDR3 DNA sequence: TGCAGCGTCAGTAGGACAATCAACACTGAAGCTTTCTTT. Translated, it gives CSVSRTINTEAFF. J is TRBJ1-1 and V is TRBV29-1, with D tentatively TRBD1 (5 bases). Per germline, CDR1 SQVTM and CDR2 ANQGSEA. Trimming took off 6 bases at V and 2 bases at J, with 13 bases between the two ends. The CDR3 consists of 13 residues.

This clonotype was seen only a few times. V usage is TRBV7-9 and J usage is TRBJ1-3; 7 nucleotides align to TRBD1. The CDR3 contains 13 residues. V was pared by 4 bases and J by 7 bases, with 4 bases of the junction left unmatched. CDR1 is SEHNR and CDR2 is FQNEAQ in the germline V gene (reference sequence). DNA for the CDR3: TGTGCCAGCAGCTATGGACAGGCCAACACCATATATTTT. Its protein is CASSYGQANTIYF.

This chain joins TRBV20-1 and TRBJ2-1, with TRBD2 matching over 8 bases. Germline assignment: CDR1 DFQATT and CDR2 SNEGSKA (reference sequence). The trim removed 5 bases at V and 0 bases at J, leaving 9 bases unmatched. The CDR3 length is 16 residues. CDR3 protein: CSAGSSGTSSYNEQFF. In DNA, the CDR3 is TGCAGTGCTGGCAGTAGCGGGACGAGCTCCTACAATGAGCAGTTCTTC.

This clonotype has more than one count but fewer than ten. The rearrangement links TRBV27 to TRBJ1-6; D is ambiguous. The CDR3 spans 16 residues. Germline CDR1 is MNHEY and CDR2 is SMNVEV (reference sequence). V shed 3 bases and J shed 0 bases, with 9 bases lying between them. CDR3 region: CASSLRVSSYNSPLHF. The DNA for the CDR3 is TGTGCCAGCAGTTTGCGGGTTAGCTCCTATAATTCACCCCTCCACTTT.

The chain joins TRBV5-1 to TRBJ2-3; TRBD2 agrees at 14 bases. CDR1 and CDR2 (germline): SGHRS, YFSETQ. This CDR3 is 19 amino acids long. With V trimmed by 0 bases and J by 2 bases, 8 bases remained unmatched. The CDR3 spells CASSLGTSGGLYYTDTQYF. The CDR3 nucleotides are TGCGCCAGCAGCTTGGGGACTAGCGGGGGGCTATACTACACAGATACGCAGTATTTT.

This clonotype showed up many times. V usage is TRBV3-1 and J usage is TRBJ2-5; D not certain. The CDR3 is made up of 11 amino acids. The V gene lost 1 base and the J gene lost 7 bases, with 4 bases spanning the gap. CDR1 and CDR2 from the germline V gene are LGHDT and YNNKEL (reference sequence). The CDR3 DNA follows: TGTGCCAGCAGCCAAGGGCCGACCCAGTACTTC. Its protein product is CASSQGPTQYF.

The chain recombines TRBV7-2 with TRBJ1-6, with 8 bases matching TRBD1. CDR1 and CDR2 from the germline V gene are SGHTA and FQGNSA. V gave up 4 bases and J gave up 6 bases; unmatched junction bases: 5. The CDR3 runs to 15 residues. The chain's CDR3 is CASSSRQGSNSPLHF. DNA of the CDR3: TGTGCCAGCAGCTCGAGACAGGGGAGTAATTCACCCCTCCACTTT.

The table lists this clonotype with a few counts. Here the CDR3 reads CSVEPDTEAFF. The DNA for the CDR3 is TGCAGTGTAGAGCCCGACACTGAAGCTTTCTTT. This chain uses TRBV20-1 with TRBJ1-1; unclear D gene. V was shortened by 7 bases and J by 3 bases, with 9 bases between the two germline ends. Germline CDR1 is DFQATT and CDR2 is SNEGSKA (reference sequence). The CDR3 is made up of 11 amino acids.

For this clonotype: One junction end does not reproduce the germline sequence, and a read error may be involved. The chain recombines TRBV20-1 with TRBJ2-5; 11 nucleotides align to TRBD2. Germline assignment: CDR1 DFQATT and CDR2 SNEGSKA (reference sequence). This CDR3 is 14 amino acids long. The CDR3 DNA is TGCAGTGGGAGGGGACTAGCGGCTCAAGGGACCCAGTACTTC. It is translated as CSGRGLAAQGTQYF.

CDR3 residues: CASSLAERGNNEQFF. The CDR3 DNA reads as TGTGCCAGCAGCTTGGCCGAGAGGGGGAACAATGAGCAGTTCTTC. The genes are TRBV5-4 and TRBJ2-1; a weak D match, TRBD1 (6 bases). Trimming shortened V by 0 bases and J by 5 bases, and 12 bases separated the two germline ends. CDR3 length equals 15 residues. The germline CDR1 and CDR2 sequences are SGHNT and YYREEE (reference sequence). Based on the CDR3 plus reference TRBV5-4 and TRBJ2-1, the full variable domain is ETGVTQSPTHLIKTRGQQVTLRCSSQSGHNTVSWYQQALGQGPQFIFQYYREEENGRGNFPPRFSGLQFPNYSSELNVNALELDDSALYLCASSLAERGNNEQFFGPGTRLTVL.

The chain joins TRBV20-1 to TRBJ2-2; 11 nucleotides align to TRBD2. There are 15 residues in the CDR3. Per the germline V gene, CDR1 is DFQATT and CDR2 is SNEGSKA (reference sequence). The junction had 7 bases not matched to a gene; V was cut back by 6 bases and J by 4 bases. CDR3 sequence reads: CSAILAGGRTGELFF. In DNA form, the CDR3 reads TGCAGTGCCATTCTAGCGGGGGGACGCACCGGGGAGCTGTTTTTT.

This clonotype was counted many times. V gene TRBV5-1 combines with J gene TRBJ2-3, with 9 bases fitting TRBD2. V gave up 7 bases and J gave up 3 bases; unmatched junction bases: 6. The germline V gene has CDR1 SGHRS and CDR2 YFSETQ. This CDR3 is built from 14 residues. This CDR3 is CASRPGLATDTQYF. DNA for the CDR3: TGCGCCAGCCGTCCGGGACTAGCAACAGATACGCAGTATTTT.

The rearrangement joins TRBV7-9 to TRBJ2-6, with D unclear. This CDR3 region has 10 residues. CDR1 is SEHNR, CDR2 FQNEAQ, per germline (reference sequence). Trimming shortened V by 3 bases and J by 15 bases, and 6 bases separated the two germline ends. CDR3 sequence: CASSLQALTF. In nucleotides, the CDR3 is TGTGCCAGCAGCTTGCAGGCCCTGACTTTC.

This clonotype was detected a few times. V usage is TRBV7-2 and J usage is TRBJ2-3; unclear D gene. Germline assignment: CDR1 SGHTA and CDR2 FQGNSA. The CDR3 is made up of 13 amino acids. Trimming took off 6 bases at V and 6 bases at J, with 13 bases between the two ends. The CDR3 region is CASSLTGRDTQYF. For the CDR3, the DNA is TGTGCCAGCAGTCTTACTGGACGGGATACGCAGTATTTT.

This clonotype came up a few times. The chain uses TRBV30 and TRBJ1-6; D unresolved. The CDR3 contains 14 residues. Germline lookup yields CDR1 GTSNPN and CDR2 SVGIG (reference sequence). Trimming removed 5 bases at V and 7 bases at J, with 15 bases between. CDR3 bases: TGTGCCTGGGTGAAGGTACTTGGAAATTCACCCCTCCACTTT. Protein: CAWVKVLGNSPLHF.

This clonotype was counted only a few times. The rearrangement joins TRBV5-5 to TRBJ2-6; D unclear. The germline V gene has CDR1 SGHKS and CDR2 YYEKEE (reference sequence). V was trimmed by 4 bases and J by 3 bases, leaving 8 bases between them. The CDR3 consists of 14 residues. The CDR3 DNA sequence: TGTGCCAGCAGCGGAAGACTTGGGGCCAACGTCCTGACTTTC. Translation gives CASSGRLGANVLTF.

The chain employs TRBV7-2 and TRBJ2-5; 7 bases agree with TRBD1. Germline V lookup: CDR1 SGHTA, CDR2 FQGNSA. CDR3 length: 14 amino acids. V shed 2 bases and J 5 bases; nucleotides not matched to a gene: 5. The CDR3: CASSLQLGQETQYF. CDR3 nucleotide sequence: TGTGCCAGCAGCTTACAGCTGGGACAGGAGACCCAGTACTTC.

This clonotype was seen many times. The V gene is TRBV7-9, the J gene TRBJ1-1, with D perhaps TRBD1 (5 bases). CDR3 length: 11 amino acids. Germline CDR1 and CDR2: SEHNR and FQNEAQ (reference sequence). Between the trimmed V and J ends, which lost 6 bases and 8 bases, there was a span of 10 bases. For the CDR3, the DNA is TGTGCCAGCAGAGGACATCTCGAAGCTTTCTTT. It codes for CASRGHLEAFF.

The table lists this clonotype with a few counts. The gene calls are TRBV10-3 and TRBJ2-1; 7 nucleotides align to TRBD2. After removal of 7 bases from V and 9 bases from J, the junction contained 6 bases not matched to a gene. This CDR3 region has 12 residues. The germline CDR1 and CDR2 sequences are ENHRY and SYGVKD. As DNA, the CDR3 is TGTGCCATCACTTGGGAGGGAGGTGAGCAGTTCTTC. Translation gives CAITWEGGEQFF.

The chain has TRBV5-1 and TRBJ2-2; 9 nucleotides match TRBD2. Germline-derived CDR1 and CDR2 are SGHRS and YFSETQ. The V segment lost 4 bases and the J segment 4 bases; nucleotides outside the gene matches: 5. The CDR3 totals 15 residues. The CDR3 loop is CASSDQRGATGELFF. The DNA of the CDR3 is TGCGCCAGCAGCGACCAGCGGGGGGCCACCGGGGAGCTGTTTTTT.

The genes are TRBV4-3 and TRBJ2-1; D gene ambiguous. The CDR3 is 14 residues long. Trimming took off 0 bases at V and 7 bases at J, with 10 bases between the two ends. Germline V gives CDR1 LGHNA, CDR2 YSLEER. CDR3 loop: CASSQELRSNEQFF. CDR3 coding DNA: TGCGCCAGCAGCCAAGAGTTAAGGTCGAATGAGCAGTTCTTC.

The chain combines TRBV27 with TRBJ1-2, with 7 positions matching TRBD1. V lost 0 bases to trimming and J lost 8 bases; unmatched junction nucleotides: 15. The germline CDR1 and CDR2 sequences are MNHEY and SMNVEV (reference sequence). The CDR3 spans 17 residues. CDR3 in amino acids: CASSLSGLRQGKEGYTF. The CDR3 nucleotides read TGTGCCAGCAGTTTATCGGGCCTCAGACAGGGAAAGGAGGGCTACACCTTC.

The chain recombines TRBV30 with TRBJ2-7; unclear D gene. CDR1 is GTSNPN, CDR2 SVGIG, per germline (reference sequence). V was trimmed by 1 base and J by 2 bases, leaving 9 bases between them. This CDR3 region has 13 residues. CDR3 in DNA: TGTGCCTGGAGTGCTTCAGGTCCCTACGAGCAGTACTTC. Amino acids: CAWSASGPYEQYF.

This clonotype showed up just a few times. The genes are TRBV5-8 and TRBJ2-5; D is possibly TRBD1 or TRBD2 (5 bases each). The CDR3 is 14 amino acids. Trimming left V 0 bases short and J 1 base short, with 7 bases between. CDR1 is SGHTS and CDR2 is YDEGEE in the germline V gene. Here the CDR3 DNA reads TGTGCCAGCAGCTTGGCGGGGCGCCAAGAGACCCAGTACTTC. It specifies CASSLAGRQETQYF. The full variable domain, its missing parts supplied by reference TRBV5-8 and TRBJ2-5, is EAGVTQSPTHLIKTRGQQATLRCSPISGHTSVYWYQQALGLGLQFLLWYDEGEERNRGNFPPRFSGRQFPNYSSELNVNALELEDSALYLCASSLAGRQETQYFGPGTRLLVL.

The rearrangement joins TRBV4-2 to TRBJ2-3; tentatively, D is TRBD2 (7 bases). Per the germline V gene, CDR1 is LGHNA and CDR2 is YNFKEQ. Between the trimmed V and J ends, which lost 0 bases and 1 base, there was a span of 14 bases. The CDR3 runs 17 residues. CDR3 amino acids: CASSQEATGGRTDTQYF. The CDR3, as DNA: TGTGCCAGCAGCCAAGAAGCAACCGGGGGGCGCACAGATACGCAGTATTTT.